The source of this T cell receptor (beta chain) is a study of shared clonotypes between healthy human individuals. As for the study in general: Each donor's CD4 naive and CD4 memory cells filled three plates apiece, CD8 naive two, and CD8 memory one. Study-wide findings and caveats: It was anticipated that sequencing depth would influence how many clonotypes donors shared.

CDR3 length: 13 amino acids. The germline CDR1 and CDR2 sequences are LNHDA and SQIVND (reference sequence). J gave up 8 bases and V 9 bases, and 7 bases lay outside the gene matches. Healthy adults negative for HIV, lacking recent acute infections or vaccinations, served as donors. Original handling: Owing to the provision of junction-only sequences devoid of quality scores by immunoSEQ, filtering differed. Repertoires were generated with immunoSEQ multiplex PCR, while TCRdb's copy carries only in-frame clones and drops some. The V and J calls and clone size come from that table; D and trimming were worked out from the DNA. The data show about a million clones, 60% to 85% seen once. This clone was picked up many times. Its antigen is undetermined.

Sequencing was done on a sample of memory CD4+ T cells from PBMCs. Regarding subset: CD45RA-negative fraction. The chain joins TRBV19 to TRBJ1-4, with 9 bases identical to TRBD1. The TCR was taken from a man in his late teens or twenties in good health. Some clones in this sample may be carry-over from other donors' samples. The chain's CDR3 is CASSGTGQEKLFF. CDR3 bases: TGTGCCAGCTCCGGGACAGGGCAAGAAAAACTGTTTTTT.